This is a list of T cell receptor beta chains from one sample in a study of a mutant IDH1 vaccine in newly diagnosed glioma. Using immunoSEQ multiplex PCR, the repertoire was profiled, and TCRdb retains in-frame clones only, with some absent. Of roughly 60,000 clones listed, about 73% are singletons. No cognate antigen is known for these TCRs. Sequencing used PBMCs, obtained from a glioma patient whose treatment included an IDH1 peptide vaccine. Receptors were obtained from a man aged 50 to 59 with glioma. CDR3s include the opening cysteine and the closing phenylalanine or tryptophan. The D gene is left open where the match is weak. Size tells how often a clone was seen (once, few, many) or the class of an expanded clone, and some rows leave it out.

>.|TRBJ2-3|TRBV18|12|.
TGTGCCAGCTCACCGGGAGCAGATACGCAGTATTTT
CASSPGADTQYF
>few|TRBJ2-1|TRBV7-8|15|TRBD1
TGTGCCAGCAGCTACCCGGGACAGGGGAACAATGAGCAGTTCTTC
CASSYPGQGNNEQFF
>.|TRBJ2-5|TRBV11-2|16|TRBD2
TGTGCCAGCAGCTTAGTTGCGGGGGGTTATCAAGAGACCCAGTACTTC
CASSLVAGGYQETQYF
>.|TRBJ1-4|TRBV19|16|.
TGTGCCAGTAGTCGCCGGGCCGTTGCAACTAATGAAAAACTGTTTTTT
CASSRRAVATNEKLFF
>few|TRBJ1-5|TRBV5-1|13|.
TGCGCCAGCAGCCCCGAGGGGGATCAGCCCCAGCATTTT
CASSPEGDQPQHF
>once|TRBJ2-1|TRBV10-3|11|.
TGTGCCATCAGTGAGGTGAATGAGCAGTTCTTC
CAISEVNEQFF
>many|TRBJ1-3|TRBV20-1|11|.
TGCAGTGCTCTATCTGGAAACACCATATATTTT
CSALSGNTIYF
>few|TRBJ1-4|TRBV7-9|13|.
TGTGCCAGCAGCTTGGGACACCTGAGGGAACTGTTTTTT
CASSLGHLRELFF
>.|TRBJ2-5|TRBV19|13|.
TGTGCCAGTAAGTCACAGGACCAAGAGACCCAGTACTTC
CASKSQDQETQYF
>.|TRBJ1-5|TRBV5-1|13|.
TGCGCCAGCAGTTCGTCGGGGAAGGGGCCCCAGCATTTT
CASSSSGKGPQHF
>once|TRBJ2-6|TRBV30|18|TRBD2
TGTGCCTGTCTCAGCGGGGGAGTTATTTTCTCTGGGGCCAACGTCCTGACTTTC
CACLSGGVIFSGANVLTF
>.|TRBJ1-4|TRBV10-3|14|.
TGTGCCATCAGAGAATCAGCGATTAATGAAAAACTGTTTTTT
CAIRESAINEKLFF
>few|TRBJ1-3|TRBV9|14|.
TGTGCCAGCAGCGTAGTCGGATCTGGAAACACCATATATTTT
CASSVVGSGNTIYF
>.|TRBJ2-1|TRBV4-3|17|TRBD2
TGCGCCAGCAGCCCTACCCGGGGGGGGAGTCCCTACAATGAGCAGTTCTTC
CASSPTRGGSPYNEQFF
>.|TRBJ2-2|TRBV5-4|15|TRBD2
TGTGCCAGCAGCTTTGTGGCTAGCGGCACCGGGGAGCTGTTTTTT
CASSFVASGTGELFF
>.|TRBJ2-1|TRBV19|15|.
TGTGCCAGTAGTATCGGCAGAGAAACCTACAATGAGCAGTTCTTC
CASSIGRETYNEQFF
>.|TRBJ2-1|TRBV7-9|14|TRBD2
TGTGCCAGCAGCTTAGGACTAGCTGATAATGAGCAGTTCTTC
CASSLGLADNEQFF
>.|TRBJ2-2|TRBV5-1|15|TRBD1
TGCGCCAGCAGATCCGGGACAGGGGACACCGGGGAGCTGTTTTTT
CASRSGTGDTGELFF
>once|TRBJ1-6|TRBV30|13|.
TGTGCCTGGAAGGGACAAAACAATTCACCCCTCCACTTT
CAWKGQNNSPLHF
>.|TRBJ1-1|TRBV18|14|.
TGTGCCAGCTCACCGCAGGGGCAGGGCACTGAAGCTTTCTTT
CASSPQGQGTEAFF
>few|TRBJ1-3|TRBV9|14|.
TGTGCCAGCAGCGTAGCCACCTCTGGAAACACCATATATTTT
CASSVATSGNTIYF
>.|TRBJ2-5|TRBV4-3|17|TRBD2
TGCGCCAGCAGCCAGGGACTAGCGGGGGGCGAACAAGAGACCCAGTACTTC
CASSQGLAGGEQETQYF
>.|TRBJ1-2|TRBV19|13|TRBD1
TGTGCCAGTAGTATGGGGGACAGCTATGGCTACACCTTC
CASSMGDSYGYTF
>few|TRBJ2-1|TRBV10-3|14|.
TGTGCCATCAGTGCGGGAGGACAGGCCGACAAGCAGTTCTTC
CAISAGGQADKQFF
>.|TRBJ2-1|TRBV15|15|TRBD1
TGTGCCACCAGCAGGGCTCGTAGGGGGCACAATGAGCAGTTCTTC
CATSRARRGHNEQFF
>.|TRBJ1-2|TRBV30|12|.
TGTGCCTCCAACGGACGGAACTATGGCTACACCTTC
CASNGRNYGYTF
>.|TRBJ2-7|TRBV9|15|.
TGTGCCAGCAGCGTAGAGACGGCGGGAACTTACGAGCAGTACTTC
CASSVETAGTYEQYF
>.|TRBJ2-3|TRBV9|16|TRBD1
TGTGCCAGCAGCATGATGGACAGGGGGGTCTCAGATACGCAGTATTTT
CASSMMDRGVSDTQYF
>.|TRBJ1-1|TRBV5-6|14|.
TGTGCCAGCTCATCCCCCCAAGGATGGGGGGAAGCTTTCTTT
CASSSPQGWGEAFF
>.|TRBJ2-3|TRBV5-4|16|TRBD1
TGTGCCAGCAGCTCCCGGGACAGGGGCCTCACAGATACGCAGTATTTT
CASSSRDRGLTDTQYF
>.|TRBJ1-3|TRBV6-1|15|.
TGTGCCAGCAGTTCCCCGGCGGGGTCTGGAAACACCATATATTTT
CASSSPAGSGNTIYF
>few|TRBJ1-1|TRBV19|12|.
TGTGCCAGTAGTATCGGGTACACTGAAGCTTTCTTT
CASSIGYTEAFF
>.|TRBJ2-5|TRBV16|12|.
TGTGCCAGCAGCCAATGGGGACAGACCCAGTACTTC
CASSQWGQTQYF
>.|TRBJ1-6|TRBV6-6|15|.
TGTGCCAGCACCTTGGCAGCGGGAGGGAATTCACCCCTCCACTTT
CASTLAAGGNSPLHF
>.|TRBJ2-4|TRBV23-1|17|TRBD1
TGCGCCAGCAGTCCTCGGACAGGTACACTAGCCAAAAACATTCAGTACTTC
CASSPRTGTLAKNIQYF
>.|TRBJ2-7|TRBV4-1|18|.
TGCGCCAGCAGCCACGACGCGCAGGGTGTCCCCTCACCCTACGAGCAGTACTTC
CASSHDAQGVPSPYEQYF
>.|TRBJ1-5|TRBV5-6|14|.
TGTGCCAGCAGCTTGGTAGGGTCGGATCAGCCCCAGCATTTT
CASSLVGSDQPQHF
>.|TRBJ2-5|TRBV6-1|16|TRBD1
TGTGCCAGCAGTGCATATCAGGACAGGGTAGAGGTGACCCAGTACTTC
CASSAYQDRVEVTQYF
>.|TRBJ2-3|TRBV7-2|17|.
TGTGCCAGCAGCTTATGGGGCCCGTTTGGGGGCACAGATACGCAGTATTTT
CASSLWGPFGGTDTQYF
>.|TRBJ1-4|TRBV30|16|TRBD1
TGTGCCTGGAGTGTACCTCCGACAGGGCGGAATGAAAAACTGTTTTTT
CAWSVPPTGRNEKLFF
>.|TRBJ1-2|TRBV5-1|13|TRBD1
TGCGCCAGCAGCGCACGGACAGGGTATGGCTACACCTTC
CASSARTGYGYTF
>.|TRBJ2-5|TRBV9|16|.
TGTGCCAGCAGCGTAGGGTGGGGGGGGCCCCAAGAGACCCAGTACTTC
CASSVGWGGPQETQYF